This T cell receptor beta chain is drawn from a study of T cells in Graves' hyperthyroidism and ophthalmopathy (dated by TCRdb to about 2019). Broadly, across the study: Peripheral blood samples were taken at initial diagnosis, before any treatment was given. To identify TCR V-J signatures that set the groups apart, the researchers used a discovery cohort of 95 to 100 patients, made up of 40 to 45 with Graves' ophthalmopathy and about 60 with stable Graves' hyperthyroidism. Prospective prediction of ophthalmopathy was tested in an independent validation cohort consisting of roughly 20 hyperthyroidism patients and approximately 16 patients who later progressed to ophthalmopathy. The 100 discovery patients were divided at random into training and test sets in a 7:3 ratio. The study also compared thyroid tissue and blood T-cell repertoires from about six Graves' hyperthyroidism patients. Once sampling was done, hyperthyroidism patients were given methimazole at a starting dose of 30 mg daily, whereas ophthalmopathy patients were given high-dose intravenous methylprednisolone. The paper reports TCR Vbeta CDR3 sequencing of approximately 140 peripheral blood samples: under 45 ophthalmopathy, under 80 hyperthyroidism and approximately 17 progressor patients. Here is what the overall study found, with its caveats: No statistical method was used to fix the sample size in advance, and group allocation was not hidden from the investigators. Most expanded thyroid clonotypes (frequency above 0.001) were also detected in blood, a finding suggesting that blood repertoires may reflect thyroid immune responses. During validation, the model predicted progression to ophthalmopathy a median of approximately 7 months ahead of onset, with roughly 65% sensitivity and almost 75% specificity. A 13 V-J signature model separated ophthalmopathy from stable hyperthyroidism, with approximately 87% sensitivity and 81.08% specificity in cross-validation and 80%/75% in testing.

Counted from cysteine to phenylalanine, this CDR3 has 13 amino acids. Only CDR3 DNA is held: 39 bases, read in frame from base 1. V is reduced by 3 bases and J by 11 bases, leaving a spacing of 16 bases between them. Sequences SGHNT (CDR1) and YYREEE (CDR2) are obtained from the germline V gene (reference sequence). The TCR beta CDR3 regions were amplified from RNA transcripts. The first round of RT-PCR for the TCR CDR3 was performed with the HTBI primer set and the Qiagen OneStep RT-PCR kit. The libraries were constructed in a second round of multiplex PCR and then size-selected and purified. Libraries were sequenced paired-end with 100 bp reads on an Illumina HiSeq2000. Regarding the original processing steps: SOAPnuke was used to process the raw data, throwing out any read that contained adapters or uncalled bases, had a mean Phred below 15, or lacked an exact constant-primer or identifier match. COPE v1.2.5 was used to merge high-quality paired reads, and clonotypes were defined as unique nucleotide sequences. Clonotypes were aligned to IMGT TRBV, TRBD and TRBJ reference segments using MiTCR v1.1. Analysis was restricted to V-J combinations with a frequency above 0.0001, which covered approximately 99% of repertoires. A TCS score was defined as the ratio of F50 (clonal expansion) to E x V (chaos), with BLOSUM62-based TCRdist applied between CDR3 peptides within each V-J. Welch's t-statistics and random forest reduced fewer than 550 V-J features to about 13, which were used in a naive Bayes classifier (R e1071). TCRdb reprocessing: public reads trimmed at Q25 with fastp, clones called with MiXCR, in-frame beta chains kept. Records with the same CDR3 protein are collapsed into one entry carrying the most frequent genes and DNA. Here the V and J calls rest on TCRdb's processing, not on the authors' analysis. In all, the sample holds around 250,000 distinct CDR3 sequences, and 16% of those were seen once. Around 30% of the sample is held by the ten biggest clonotypes.

In regard to this clonotype: Its binding antigen is unknown. Base qualities are not recorded, but no much larger clone differs from it by a single base.

Ophthalmopathy patients had moderately to severely active disease, with a Clinical Activity Score of 3 or more, a NOSPECS grade of 4 or more, and a disease duration of less than 3 months. Exclusion was applied to patients with uncontrolled infections, other autoimmune diseases, pregnancy or lactation. Clinical symptoms, serum thyroxine and TRAb, thyroid ultrasound, and orbital computed tomography formed the basis for the diagnoses. PBMCs were separated from around 9.1 ml of fresh peripheral blood using Ficoll-Paque density gradient centrifugation. Trizol reagent was used to extract total RNA, and RNA quality was then checked on an Agilent 2100 Bioanalyzer.

The receptor was isolated from a woman aged 18-29 years with Graves' ophthalmopathy. The chain joins TRBV5-4 to TRBJ2-3; the D gene is possibly TRBD2, with 5 bases matching. The sample was blood. The CDR3 sequence is CASSSSSLVQQYF. The DNA reads TGTGCCAGCAGCTCATCCTCACTAGTTCAGCAGTATTTT.